One and the same sample provided the 12 T cell receptor beta chains below, sequenced in a study of blood T cells in healthy people across ages. The use of a sample-barcoded 5' primer and a J-beta primer mix characterized a second PCR of about 7 to 12 cycles. In TCRdb, the 5' RACE reads were re-called with MiXCR into one record per CDR3 protein. The sample has roughly 800,000 distinct CDR3 sequences, roughly 64% seen once. Sequencing used blood. These receptors all come from a man aged 25-40 years in good health.

The chain recombines TRBV30 with TRBJ2-5; D may be TRBD2 (5 bases). Looked up from germline, CDR1 is GTSNPN and CDR2 is SVGIG (reference sequence). The V end was cut by 0 bases, the J end by 4 bases, with 12 bases between. This CDR3 has 14 residues. CDR3 loop: CAWSVRLEAETQYF. The CDR3, as DNA: TGTGCCTGGAGTGTACGTTTGGAGGCAGAGACCCAGTACTTC.

The V and J genes are TRBV20-1 and TRBJ2-1; 8 bases align to TRBD2. The germline V gene encodes CDR1 DFQATT and CDR2 SNEGSKA (reference sequence). The CDR3 covers 15 residues. V lost 4 bases and J lost 5; bases outside the gene matches: 10. The CDR3 DNA is TGCAGTGCTACGGCCGGGACTAGAAGGCACAATGAGCAGTTCTTC. It yields the protein CSATAGTRRHNEQFF.

V gene TRBV3-1 combines with J gene TRBJ2-3; D gene uncertain. The CDR3 runs 18 residues. Germline V gene data show CDR1 as LGHDT and CDR2 as YNNKEL (reference sequence). Trimming stripped 3 bases from V and 2 bases from J, with 21 bases between. The CDR3 region is CASSHGSFFYLNTDTQYF. CDR3 coding DNA: TGTGCCAGCAGCCATGGATCTTTTTTCTACCTGAACACAGATACGCAGTATTTT.

V and J are TRBV18 and TRBJ2-5, with D possibly being TRBD1 (6 bases). The CDR3 is 15 residues long. V lost 6 bases and J 2 bases, leaving 16 bases between the germline ends. Germline loops: CDR1 KGHSH, CDR2 LQKENI. CDR3 sequence (DNA): TGTGCCAGCTCGCCGCAGGGGTCGGGGCAAGAGACCCAGTACTTC. Its protein product is CASSPQGSGQETQYF. Variable domain in full (rest from reference TRBV18 and TRBJ2-5): NAGVMQNPRHLVRRRGQEARLRCSPMKGHSHVYWYRQLPEEGLKFMVYLQKENIIDESGMPKERFSAEFPKEGPSILRIQQVVRGDSAAYFCASSPQGSGQETQYFGPGTRLLVL.

The genes are TRBV20-1 and TRBJ2-7, with 10 bases fitting TRBD1. V lost 5 bases to trimming and J lost 2 bases; unmatched junction nucleotides: 6. Looked up from germline, CDR1 is DFQATT and CDR2 is SNEGSKA (reference sequence). The CDR3 sequence is 14 residues long. The CDR3 coding sequence is TGCAGTGCTGAACCGGGACAGGGGACCTACGAGCAGTACTTC. Translation: CSAEPGQGTYEQYF.

The rearrangement uses TRBV15 and TRBJ1-5; tentatively, D is TRBD1 (5 bases). Looked up from germline, CDR1 is LNHNV and CDR2 is YYDKDF (reference sequence). V was shortened by 8 bases and J by 0 bases, with 11 bases between the two germline ends. This CDR3 is built from 14 residues. The CDR3 sequence is CATGAENSNQPQHF. The CDR3 region has the DNA TGTGCCACCGGGGCAGAGAATAGCAATCAGCCCCAGCATTTT.

This clonotype was observed a handful of times. This chain links TRBV29-1 with TRBJ2-3; D gene ambiguous. V lost 2 bases, J lost 6 bases, and 3 bases lay in between. Germline V gene data show CDR1 as SQVTM and CDR2 as ANQGSEA. The CDR3 is 10 amino acids. CDR3 in DNA: TGCAGCGTTGAACTGGATACGCAGTATTTT. It yields the protein CSVELDTQYF.

This clonotype occurred once. The chain joins TRBV7-9 to TRBJ2-1; perhaps D is TRBD1 or TRBD2 (5 bases each). This CDR3 comprises 13 residues. With 5 bases removed from V and 9 bases from J, the gap between germline ends came to 14 bases. In germline, CDR1 is SEHNR, CDR2 FQNEAQ (reference sequence). CDR3 DNA: TGTGCCAGCAGCCCAGGGAAGGCGGGTGAGCAGTTCTTC. Protein sequence: CASSPGKAGEQFF.

The V gene is TRBV6-5, the J gene TRBJ2-1, with D uncertain. Germline values: CDR1 MNHEY, CDR2 SVGAGI. The V end lost 6 bases, the J end lost 7 bases, and 13 bases lay between the germline ends. The CDR3 has 13 residues. The CDR3 sequence: CASRNAEENEQFF. CDR3 in DNA: TGTGCCAGCAGAAACGCAGAAGAAAATGAGCAGTTCTTC.

The rearrangement joins TRBV7-9 to TRBJ2-5; 10 bases match TRBD1. The CDR3 spans 16 residues. Germline CDR1 reads SEHNR; CDR2 reads FQNEAQ (reference sequence). V trimming: 4 bases; J trimming: 4 bases; junction bases outside the gene matches: 9. The CDR3 region is CASSYALRTGGETQYF. Written as DNA, the CDR3 is TGTGCCAGCAGCTACGCCCTCCGGACAGGGGGAGAGACCCAGTACTTC.

Here the CDR3 reads CASGLGNDGYTF. In DNA form, the CDR3 reads TGTGCTAGTGGTTTAGGGAATGATGGCTACACCTTC. The chain carries TRBV12-5 and TRBJ1-2; D not resolved. The V and J ends lost 3 bases and 6 bases respectively, with 8 bases between them. Germline V gene data show CDR1 as LGHNT and CDR2 as FRNRAP. The CDR3 has 12 residues.

The CDR3 DNA reads TGCGCCAGCAGCTTTCAAGGCTCGGGTGAGGGCGAGCAGTACTTC. Its translation is CASSFQGSGEGEQYF. The chain combines TRBV5-1 with TRBJ2-4; D is possibly TRBD2 (5 bases). The J call is doubtful: the DNA matches TRBJ2-7 better. This CDR3 has 15 residues. CDR1 and CDR2 (germline): SGHRS, YFSETQ.